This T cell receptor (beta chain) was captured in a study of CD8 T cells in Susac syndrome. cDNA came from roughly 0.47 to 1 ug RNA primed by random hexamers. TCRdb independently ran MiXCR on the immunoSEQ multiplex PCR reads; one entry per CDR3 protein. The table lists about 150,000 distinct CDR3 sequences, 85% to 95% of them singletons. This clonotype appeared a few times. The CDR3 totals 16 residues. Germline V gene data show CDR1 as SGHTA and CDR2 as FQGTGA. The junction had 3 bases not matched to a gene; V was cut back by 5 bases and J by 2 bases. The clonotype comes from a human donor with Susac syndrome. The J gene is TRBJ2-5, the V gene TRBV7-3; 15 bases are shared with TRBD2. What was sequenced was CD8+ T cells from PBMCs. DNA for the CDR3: TGTGCCAGCAGCCCCGGACTAGCGGGAGGGCAAGAGACCCAGTACTTC. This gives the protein CASSPGLAGGQETQYF.